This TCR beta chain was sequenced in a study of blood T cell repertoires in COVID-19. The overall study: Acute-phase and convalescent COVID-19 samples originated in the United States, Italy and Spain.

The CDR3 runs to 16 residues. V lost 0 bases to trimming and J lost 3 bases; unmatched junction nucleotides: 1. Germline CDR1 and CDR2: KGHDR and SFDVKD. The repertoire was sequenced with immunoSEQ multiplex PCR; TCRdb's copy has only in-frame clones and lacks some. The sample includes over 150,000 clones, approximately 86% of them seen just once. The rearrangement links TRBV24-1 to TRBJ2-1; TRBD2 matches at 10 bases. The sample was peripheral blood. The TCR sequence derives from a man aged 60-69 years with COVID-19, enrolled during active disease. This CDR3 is CATSDLSGGVYNEQFF. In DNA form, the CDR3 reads TGTGCCACCAGTGATTTGAGCGGGGGGGTCTACAATGAGCAGTTCTTC.